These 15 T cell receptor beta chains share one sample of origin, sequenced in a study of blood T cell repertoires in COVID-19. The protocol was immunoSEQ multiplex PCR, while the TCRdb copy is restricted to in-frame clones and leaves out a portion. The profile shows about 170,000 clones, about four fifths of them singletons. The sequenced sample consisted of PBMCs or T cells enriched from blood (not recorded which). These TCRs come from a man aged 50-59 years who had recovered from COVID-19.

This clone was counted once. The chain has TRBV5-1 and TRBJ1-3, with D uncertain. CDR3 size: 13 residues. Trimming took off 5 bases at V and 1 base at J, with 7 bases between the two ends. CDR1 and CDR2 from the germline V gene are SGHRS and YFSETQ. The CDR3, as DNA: TGCGCCAGCAGTCGTACTTCTGGAAACACCATATATTTT. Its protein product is CASSRTSGNTIYF.

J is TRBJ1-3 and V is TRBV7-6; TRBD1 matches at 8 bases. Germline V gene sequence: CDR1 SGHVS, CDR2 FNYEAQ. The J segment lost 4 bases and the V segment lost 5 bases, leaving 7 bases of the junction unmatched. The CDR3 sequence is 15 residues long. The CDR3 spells CASSLSDRGGNTIYF. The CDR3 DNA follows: TGTGCCAGCAGCCTCAGCGACAGGGGAGGAAACACCATATATTTT. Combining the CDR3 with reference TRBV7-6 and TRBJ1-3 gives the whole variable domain GAGVSQSPRYKVTKRGQDVALRCDPISGHVSLYWYRQALGQGPEFLTYFNYEAQQDKSGLPNDRFSAERPEGSISTLTIQRTEQRDSAMYRCASSLSDRGGNTIYFGEGSWLTVV.

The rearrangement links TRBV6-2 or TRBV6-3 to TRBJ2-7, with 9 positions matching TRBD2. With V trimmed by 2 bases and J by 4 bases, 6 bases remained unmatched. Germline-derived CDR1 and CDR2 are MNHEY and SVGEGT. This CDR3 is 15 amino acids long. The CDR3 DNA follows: TGTGCCAGCAGTTACCCCGGGACTAGCTGGTACGAGCAGTACTTC. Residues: CASSYPGTSWYEQYF.

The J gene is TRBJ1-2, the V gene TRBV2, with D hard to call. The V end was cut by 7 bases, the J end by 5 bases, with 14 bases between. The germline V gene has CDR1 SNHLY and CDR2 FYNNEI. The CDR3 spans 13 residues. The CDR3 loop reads CASNGERPYGYTF. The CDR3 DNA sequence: TGTGCCAGCAACGGAGAAAGGCCTTATGGCTACACCTTC.

The CDR3 loop reads CASSQGRWAANYGYTF. In nucleotides, the CDR3 is TGTGCCAGCAGCCAAGGACGATGGGCCGCAAACTATGGCTACACCTTC. The V gene is TRBV3-1 (or the pseudogene TRBV3-2), the J gene TRBJ1-2; D not certain. V lost 1 base and J lost 2, with 14 bases in between. The CDR3 loop spans 16 amino acids. Germline CDR1 LGHDT, CDR2 YNNKEL (reference sequence).

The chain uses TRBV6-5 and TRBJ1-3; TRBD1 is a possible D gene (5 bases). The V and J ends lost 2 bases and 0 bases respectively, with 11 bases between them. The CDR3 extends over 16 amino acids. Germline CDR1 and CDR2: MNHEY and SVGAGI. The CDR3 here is CASSYGAGFSGNTIYF. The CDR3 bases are TGTGCCAGCAGTTACGGGGCTGGGTTCTCTGGAAACACCATATATTTT.

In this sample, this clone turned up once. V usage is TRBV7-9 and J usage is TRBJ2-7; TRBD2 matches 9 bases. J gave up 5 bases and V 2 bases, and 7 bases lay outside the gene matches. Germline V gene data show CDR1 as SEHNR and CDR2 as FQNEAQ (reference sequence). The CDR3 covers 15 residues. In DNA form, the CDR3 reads TGTGCCAGCAGCTTACCTAGCGGGGTCCGGGACGAGCAGTACTTC. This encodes CASSLPSGVRDEQYF.

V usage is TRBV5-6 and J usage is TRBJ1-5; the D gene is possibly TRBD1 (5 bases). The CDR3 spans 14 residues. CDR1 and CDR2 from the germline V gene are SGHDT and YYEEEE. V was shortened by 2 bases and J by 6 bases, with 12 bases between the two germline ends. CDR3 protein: CASSFSGGGQPQHF. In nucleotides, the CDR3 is TGTGCCAGCAGCTTTTCGGGGGGAGGTCAGCCCCAGCATTTT.

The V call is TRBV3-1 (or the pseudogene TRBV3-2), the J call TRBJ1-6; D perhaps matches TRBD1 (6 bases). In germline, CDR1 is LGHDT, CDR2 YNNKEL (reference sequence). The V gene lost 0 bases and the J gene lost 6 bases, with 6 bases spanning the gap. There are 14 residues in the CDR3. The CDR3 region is CASSQDRGNSPLHF. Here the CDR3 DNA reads TGTGCCAGCAGCCAAGACAGGGGTAATTCACCCCTCCACTTT.

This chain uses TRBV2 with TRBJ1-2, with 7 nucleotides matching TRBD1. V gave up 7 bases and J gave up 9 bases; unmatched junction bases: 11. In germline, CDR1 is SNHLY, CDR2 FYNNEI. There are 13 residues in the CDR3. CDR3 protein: CASTVGTVLSYTF. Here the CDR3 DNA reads TGTGCCAGCACGGTCGGGACAGTGCTGAGCTACACCTTC. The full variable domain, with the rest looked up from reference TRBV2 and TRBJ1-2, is EPEVTQTPSHQVTQMGQEVILRCVPISNHLYFYWYRQILGQKVEFLVSFYNNEISEKSEIFDDQFSVERPDGSNFTLKIRSTKLEDSAMYFCASTVGTVLSYTFGSGTRLTVV.

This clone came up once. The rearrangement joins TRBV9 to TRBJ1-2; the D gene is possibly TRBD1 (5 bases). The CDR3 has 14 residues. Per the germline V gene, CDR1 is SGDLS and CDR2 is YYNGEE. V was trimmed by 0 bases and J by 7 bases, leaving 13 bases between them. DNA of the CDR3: TGTGCCAGCAGCGTAGCGTCCTCGGGGGGTGGCTACACCTTC. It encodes CASSVASSGGGYTF.

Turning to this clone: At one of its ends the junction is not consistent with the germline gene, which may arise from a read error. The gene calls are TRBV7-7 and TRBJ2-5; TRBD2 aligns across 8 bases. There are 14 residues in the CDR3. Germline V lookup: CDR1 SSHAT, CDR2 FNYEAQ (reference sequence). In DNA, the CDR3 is TGTGCTAGCAGCCTCGGACTAGCCCAAGAGACCCAGTACTTC. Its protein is CASSLGLAQETQYF.

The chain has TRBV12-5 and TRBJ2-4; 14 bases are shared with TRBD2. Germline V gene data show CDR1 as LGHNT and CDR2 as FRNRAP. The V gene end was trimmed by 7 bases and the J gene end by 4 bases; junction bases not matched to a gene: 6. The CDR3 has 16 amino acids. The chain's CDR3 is CASALTSGGAKNIQYF. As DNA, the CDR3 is TGTGCTAGTGCCCTGACTAGCGGGGGGGCGAAAAACATTCAGTACTTC.

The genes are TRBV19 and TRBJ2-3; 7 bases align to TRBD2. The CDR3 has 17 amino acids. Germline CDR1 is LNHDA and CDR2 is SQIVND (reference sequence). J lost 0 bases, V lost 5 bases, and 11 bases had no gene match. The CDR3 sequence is CASSSPRRGSSTDTQYF. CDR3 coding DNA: TGTGCCAGTAGTTCCCCGCGGCGGGGGAGTAGCACAGATACGCAGTATTTT.

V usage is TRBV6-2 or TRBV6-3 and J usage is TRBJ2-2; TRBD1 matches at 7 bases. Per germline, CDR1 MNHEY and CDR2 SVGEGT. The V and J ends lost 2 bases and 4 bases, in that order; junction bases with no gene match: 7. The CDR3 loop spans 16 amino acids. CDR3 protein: CASSYPTGTGTGELFF. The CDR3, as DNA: TGTGCCAGCAGTTACCCGACAGGGACGGGCACCGGGGAGCTGTTTTTT.